This paragraph covers one TCR beta chain sequence. The antigen is unknown. This CDR3 has 15 residues. The germline V gene has CDR1 SEHNR and CDR2 FQNEAQ (reference sequence). This specimen comes from a study of monozygotic twins with inflammatory bowel disease. Notes on the study in general: The authors found no support for a single strong IBD-associated signal or clonotype.

Following a re-call of the 5' RACE reads, TCRdb has one entry per CDR3 protein and lacks DNA. Its clone listing holds about 330,000 distinct CDR3 sequences. The TCR sequence derives from a human donor with ulcerative colitis or Crohn's disease, or a healthy co-twin of an affected twin (not recorded which). This sequence joins TRBV7-9 and TRBJ1-5; TCRdb proposes TRBD1, but this gene call is untestable without DNA. Sequencing input: blood. CDR3 loop: CASSSGQGVNQPQHF.